This TCR beta chain stems from a study of CD8 T cells in ankylosing spondylitis. Overall study findings and caveats: Characteristic of ankylosing spondylitis blood, it appeared, was a TCR beta motif comprising roughly eight highly homologous variants. In synovial fluid and blood from reactive arthritis, some motif variants were previously reported.

This clonotype is labeled as large (0.1 to 1%). Its target is unknown. 5'-RACE, quantitative and with molecular barcodes, yielded the TCR beta libraries. MiXCR, run by TCRdb on the 5' RACE reads, gives a single entry per CDR3 protein. The sample contains 100,000 to 150,000 distinct CDR3 sequences, 15% to 20% of which appear only once. CDR1 and CDR2 (germline): SGDLS, YYNGEE. The CDR3 extends over 15 amino acids. The V end lost 1 base, the J end lost 0 bases, and 8 bases lay between the germline ends. What was sequenced was blood, either unsorted or a sorted T cell fraction (not recorded which). This TCR derives from a male donor with ankylosing spondylitis. V is TRBV9 and J is TRBJ1-5; D call uncertain. The CDR3 DNA sequence: TGTGCCAGCAGCGTAAGCGGATATAGCAATCAGCCCCAGCATTTT. It specifies CASSVSGYSNQPQHF.